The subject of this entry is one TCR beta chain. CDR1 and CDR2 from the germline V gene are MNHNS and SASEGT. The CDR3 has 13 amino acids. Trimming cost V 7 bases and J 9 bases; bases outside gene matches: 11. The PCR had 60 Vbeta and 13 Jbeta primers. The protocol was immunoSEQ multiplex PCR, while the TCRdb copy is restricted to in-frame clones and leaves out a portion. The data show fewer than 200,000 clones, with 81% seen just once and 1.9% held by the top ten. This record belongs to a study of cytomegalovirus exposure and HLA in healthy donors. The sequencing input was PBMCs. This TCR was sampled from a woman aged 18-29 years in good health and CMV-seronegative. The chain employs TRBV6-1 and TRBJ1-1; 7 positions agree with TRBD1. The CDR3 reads CASNILRTGQAFF. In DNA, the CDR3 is TGTGCCAGCAACATATTACGGACAGGACAAGCTTTCTTT.